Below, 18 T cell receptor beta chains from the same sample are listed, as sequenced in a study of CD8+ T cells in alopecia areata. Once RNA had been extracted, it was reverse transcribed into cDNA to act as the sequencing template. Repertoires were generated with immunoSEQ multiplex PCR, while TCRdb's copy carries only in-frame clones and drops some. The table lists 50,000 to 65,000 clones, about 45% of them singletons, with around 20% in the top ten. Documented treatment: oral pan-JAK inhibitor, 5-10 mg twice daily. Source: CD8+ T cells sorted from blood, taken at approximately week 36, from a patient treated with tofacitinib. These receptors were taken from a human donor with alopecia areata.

CDR3 region: CASSLSGRYEQYF. Written as DNA, the CDR3 is TGCGCCAGCAGCTTGAGCGGGAGGTACGAGCAGTACTTC. The rearrangement links TRBV5-1 to TRBJ2-7; TRBD2 aligns across 9 bases. Trimming cost V 1 base and J 4 bases; bases outside gene matches: 0. Germline V gene data show CDR1 as SGHRS and CDR2 as YFSETQ. This CDR3 comprises 13 residues. Full variable domain (outside the CDR3, taken from reference TRBV5-1 and TRBJ2-7): KAGVTQTPRYLIKTRGQQVTLSCSPISGHRSVSWYQQTPGQGLQFLFEYFSETQRNKGNFPGRFSGRQFSNSRSEMNVSTLELGDSALYLCASSLSGRYEQYFGPGTRLTVT.

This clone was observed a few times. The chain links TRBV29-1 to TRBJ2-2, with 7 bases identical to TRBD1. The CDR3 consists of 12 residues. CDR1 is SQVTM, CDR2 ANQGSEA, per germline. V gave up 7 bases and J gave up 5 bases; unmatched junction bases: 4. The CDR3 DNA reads TGCAGCGCTTCGACAGGGACCGGGGAGCTGTTTTTT. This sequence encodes CSASTGTGELFF.

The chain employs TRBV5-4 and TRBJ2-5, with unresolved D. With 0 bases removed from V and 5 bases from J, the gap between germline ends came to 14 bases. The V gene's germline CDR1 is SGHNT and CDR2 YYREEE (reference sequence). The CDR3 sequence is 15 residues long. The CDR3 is CASSLEGRQAETQYF. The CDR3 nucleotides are TGTGCCAGCAGCTTGGAGGGCAGGCAGGCGGAGACCCAGTACTTC.

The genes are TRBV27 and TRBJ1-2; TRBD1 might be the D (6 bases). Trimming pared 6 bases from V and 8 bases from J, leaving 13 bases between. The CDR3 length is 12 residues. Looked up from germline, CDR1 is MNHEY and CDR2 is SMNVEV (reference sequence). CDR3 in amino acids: CASRPRGAGYTF. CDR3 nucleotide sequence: TGTGCCAGCAGGCCTCGGGGGGCCGGCTACACCTTC.

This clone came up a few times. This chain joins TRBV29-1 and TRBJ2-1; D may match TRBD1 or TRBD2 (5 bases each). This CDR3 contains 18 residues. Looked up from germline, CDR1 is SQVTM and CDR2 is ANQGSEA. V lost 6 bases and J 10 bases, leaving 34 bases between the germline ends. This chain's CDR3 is CSVARISPLGSRGSEQFF. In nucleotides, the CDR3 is TGCAGCGTCGCCCGAATCTCCCCGCTGGGTTCCCGGGGCTCGGAGCAGTTCTTC.

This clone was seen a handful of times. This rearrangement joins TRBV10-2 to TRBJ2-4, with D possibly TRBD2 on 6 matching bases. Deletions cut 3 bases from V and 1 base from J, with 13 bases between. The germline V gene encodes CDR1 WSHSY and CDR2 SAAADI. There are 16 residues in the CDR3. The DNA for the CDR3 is TGCGCCAGCAGTGATGGTGGCGGGATGGCCAAAAACATTCAGTACTTC. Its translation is CASSDGGGMAKNIQYF.

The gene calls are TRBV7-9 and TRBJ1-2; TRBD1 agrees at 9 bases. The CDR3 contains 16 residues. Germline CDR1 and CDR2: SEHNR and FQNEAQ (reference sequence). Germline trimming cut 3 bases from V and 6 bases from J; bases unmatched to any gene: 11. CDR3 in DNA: TGTGCCAGCAGCTTCGGGACAGGGACTTCGCGGGATGGCTACACCTTC. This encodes CASSFGTGTSRDGYTF.

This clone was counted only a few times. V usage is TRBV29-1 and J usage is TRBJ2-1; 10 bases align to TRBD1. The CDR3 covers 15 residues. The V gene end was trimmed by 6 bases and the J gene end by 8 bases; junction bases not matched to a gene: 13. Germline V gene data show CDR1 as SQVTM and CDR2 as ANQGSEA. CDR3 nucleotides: TGCAGCGTATCACCCGGGACAGGGGATGTCGATGAGCAGTTCTTC. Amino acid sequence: CSVSPGTGDVDEQFF.

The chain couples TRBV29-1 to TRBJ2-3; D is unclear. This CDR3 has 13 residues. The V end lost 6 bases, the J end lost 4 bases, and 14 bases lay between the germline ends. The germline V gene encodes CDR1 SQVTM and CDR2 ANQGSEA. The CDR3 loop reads CSVVPRRPDTQYF. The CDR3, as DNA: TGCAGCGTGGTCCCAAGGCGCCCAGATACGCAGTATTTT.

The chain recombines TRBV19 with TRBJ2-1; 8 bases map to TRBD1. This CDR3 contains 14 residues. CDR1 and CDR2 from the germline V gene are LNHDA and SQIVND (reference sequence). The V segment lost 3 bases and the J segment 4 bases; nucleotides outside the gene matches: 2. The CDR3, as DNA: TGTGCCAGTAGTATTAGGACAGGGTACAATGAGCAGTTCTTC. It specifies CASSIRTGYNEQFF.

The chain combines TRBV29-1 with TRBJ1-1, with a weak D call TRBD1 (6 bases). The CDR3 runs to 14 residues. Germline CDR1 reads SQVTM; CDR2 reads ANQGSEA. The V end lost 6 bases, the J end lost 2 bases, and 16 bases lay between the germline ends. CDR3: CSVEIRDTNTEAFF. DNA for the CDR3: TGCAGCGTCGAAATCCGGGACACTAACACTGAAGCTTTCTTT. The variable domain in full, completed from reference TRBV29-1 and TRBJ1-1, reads SAVISQKPSRDICQRGTSLTIQCQVDSQVTMMFWYRQQPGQSLTLIATANQGSEATYESGFVIDKFPISRPNLTFSTLTVSNMSPEDSSIYLCSVEIRDTNTEAFFGQGTRLTVV.

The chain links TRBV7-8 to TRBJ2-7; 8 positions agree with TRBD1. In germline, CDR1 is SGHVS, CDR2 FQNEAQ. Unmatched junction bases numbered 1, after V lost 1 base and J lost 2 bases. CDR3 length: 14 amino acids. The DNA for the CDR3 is TGTGCCAGCAGCTTAGGGACAGGGCCCTACGAGCAGTACTTC. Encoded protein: CASSLGTGPYEQYF.

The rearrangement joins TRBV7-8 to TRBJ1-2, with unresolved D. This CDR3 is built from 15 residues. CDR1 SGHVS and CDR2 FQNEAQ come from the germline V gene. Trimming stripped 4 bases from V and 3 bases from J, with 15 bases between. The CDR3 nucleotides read TGTGCCAGCAGCTCGGCGACATGGGCAGACTATGGCTACACCTTC. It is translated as CASSSATWADYGYTF.

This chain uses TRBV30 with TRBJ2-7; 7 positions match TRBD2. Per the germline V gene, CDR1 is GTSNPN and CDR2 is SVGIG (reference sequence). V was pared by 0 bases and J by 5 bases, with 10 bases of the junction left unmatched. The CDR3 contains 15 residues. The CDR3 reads CAWSVSGSVLDEQYF. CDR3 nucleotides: TGTGCCTGGAGTGTTAGCGGGTCTGTTTTGGACGAGCAGTACTTC.

CDR3 sequence reads: CAGNIFQGAVYEQYF. CDR3 bases: TGTGCCGGAAATATTTTCCAGGGGGCTGTCTACGAGCAGTACTTC. The V gene is TRBV30, the J gene TRBJ2-7; 8 bases are a match to TRBD1. J lost 3 bases, V lost 8 bases, and 15 bases had no gene match. The CDR3 is 15 amino acids. Germline CDR1 and CDR2: GTSNPN and SVGIG (reference sequence).

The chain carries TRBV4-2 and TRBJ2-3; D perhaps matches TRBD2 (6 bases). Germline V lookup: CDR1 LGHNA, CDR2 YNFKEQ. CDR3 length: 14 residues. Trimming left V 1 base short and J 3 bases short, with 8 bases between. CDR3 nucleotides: TGTGCCAGCAGCCAAGCGGGAGTGACAGATACGCAGTATTTT. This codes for CASSQAGVTDTQYF.

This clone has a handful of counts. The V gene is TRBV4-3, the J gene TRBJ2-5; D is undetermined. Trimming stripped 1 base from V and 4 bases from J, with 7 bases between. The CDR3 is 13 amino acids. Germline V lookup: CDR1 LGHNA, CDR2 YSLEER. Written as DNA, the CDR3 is TGCGCCAGCAGCCAAGTTATGGTAGAGACCCAGTACTTC. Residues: CASSQVMVETQYF.

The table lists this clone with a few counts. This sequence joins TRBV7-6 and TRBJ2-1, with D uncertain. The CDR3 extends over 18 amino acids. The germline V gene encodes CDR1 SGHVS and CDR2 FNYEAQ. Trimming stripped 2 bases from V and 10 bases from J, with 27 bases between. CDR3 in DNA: TGTGCCAGCAGCTTACCGCCCGGCGTAGAGACTCCTCCCATGGAGCAGTTCTTC. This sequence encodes CASSLPPGVETPPMEQFF. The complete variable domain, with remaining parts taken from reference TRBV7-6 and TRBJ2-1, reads GAGVSQSPRYKVTKRGQDVALRCDPISGHVSLYWYRQALGQGPEFLTYFNYEAQQDKSGLPNDRFSAERPEGSISTLTIQRTEQRDSAMYRCASSLPPGVETPPMEQFFGPGTRLTVL.